The clone carrying this TCR beta chain was seen once. Its target is not known. Systemic immunosuppression or a history of autoimmune disease excluded patients. Samples of blood were obtained at baseline, on cycle 4 day 1, and on cycle 7 day 1. CDR1 is LNHDA, CDR2 SQIVND, per germline (reference sequence). Trimming removed 5 bases from V and 3 bases from J; junction bases left unmatched: 10. This CDR3 comprises 16 residues. The data stem from a study of OX40 agonist ivuxolimab in advanced cancers. Turning to the study itself: Dose-escalation subjects each had hepatocellular carcinoma, melanoma, renal cell or head and neck cancer.

Profiled with immunoSEQ multiplex PCR; TCRdb holds only in-frame clones, not every one. The sample includes 70,000 to 75,000 clones, around 81% of them seen just once. Broader study findings: Antigens targeted by the expanded peripheral T cells were not determined.

The source was CD4+ or CD8+ T cells sorted from blood, collected in a trial of the OX40 agonist ivuxolimab. The chain employs TRBV19 and TRBJ1-5, with TRBD1 matching over 7 bases. This receptor was identified in an adult with an advanced solid tumor such as melanoma, head and neck, liver or kidney cancer. The CDR3 DNA reads as TGTGCCAGTAGTTTTCGGCCGACAGGGTACAATCAGCCCCAGCATTTT. Residues: CASSFRPTGYNQPQHF.